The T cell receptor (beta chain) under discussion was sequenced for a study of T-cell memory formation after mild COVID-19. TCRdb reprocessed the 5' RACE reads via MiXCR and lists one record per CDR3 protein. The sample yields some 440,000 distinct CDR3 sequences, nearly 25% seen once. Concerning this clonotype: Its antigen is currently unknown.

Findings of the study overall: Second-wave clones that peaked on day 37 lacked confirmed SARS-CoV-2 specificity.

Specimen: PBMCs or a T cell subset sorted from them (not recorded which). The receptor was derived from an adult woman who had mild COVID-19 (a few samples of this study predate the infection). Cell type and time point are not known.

The CDR3 nucleotides are TGTGCCAGCAGCTCCGGACCGGACACTGAAGCTTTCTTT. This encodes CASSSGPDTEAFF. The rearrangement joins TRBV7-3 to TRBJ1-1; D call uncertain. Germline loops: CDR1 SGHTA, CDR2 FQGTGA. V was shortened by 4 bases and J by 3 bases, with 9 bases between the two germline ends. The CDR3 is 13 residues long.